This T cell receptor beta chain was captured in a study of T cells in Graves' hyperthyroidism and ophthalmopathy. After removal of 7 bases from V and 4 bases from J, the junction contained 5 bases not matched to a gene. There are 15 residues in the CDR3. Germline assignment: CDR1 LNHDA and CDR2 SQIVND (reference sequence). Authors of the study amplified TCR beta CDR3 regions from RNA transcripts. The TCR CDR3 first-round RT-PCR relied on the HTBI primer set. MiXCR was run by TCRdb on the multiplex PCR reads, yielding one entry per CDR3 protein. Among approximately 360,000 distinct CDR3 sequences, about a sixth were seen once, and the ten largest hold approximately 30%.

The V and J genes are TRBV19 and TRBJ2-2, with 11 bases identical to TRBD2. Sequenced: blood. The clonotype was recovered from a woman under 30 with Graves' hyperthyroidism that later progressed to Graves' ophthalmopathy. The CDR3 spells CASKTTSGSTGELFF. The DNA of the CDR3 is TGTGCCAGTAAGACAACTAGCGGGAGCACCGGGGAGCTGTTTTTT.